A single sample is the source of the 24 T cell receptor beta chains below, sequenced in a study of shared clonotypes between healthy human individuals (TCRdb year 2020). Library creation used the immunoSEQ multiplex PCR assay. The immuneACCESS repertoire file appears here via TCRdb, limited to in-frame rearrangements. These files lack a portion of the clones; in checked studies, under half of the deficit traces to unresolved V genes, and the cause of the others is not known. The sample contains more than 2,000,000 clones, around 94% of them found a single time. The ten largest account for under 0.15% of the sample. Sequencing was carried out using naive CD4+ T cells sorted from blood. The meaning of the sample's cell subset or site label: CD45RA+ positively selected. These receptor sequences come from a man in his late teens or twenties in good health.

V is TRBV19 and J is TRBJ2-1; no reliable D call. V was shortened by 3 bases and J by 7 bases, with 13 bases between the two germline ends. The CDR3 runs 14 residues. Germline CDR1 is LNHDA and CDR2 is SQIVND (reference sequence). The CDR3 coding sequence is TGTGCCAGTAGTATGCCTCCCTTTACAAATGAGCAGTTCTTC. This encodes CASSMPPFTNEQFF. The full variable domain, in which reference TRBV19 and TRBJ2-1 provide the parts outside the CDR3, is DGGITQSPKYLFRKEGQNVTLSCEQNLNHDAMYWYRQDPGQGLRLIYYSQIVNDFQKGDIAEGYSVSREKKESFPLTVTSAQKNPTAFYLCASSMPPFTNEQFFGPGTRLTVL.

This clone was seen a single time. CDR3 amino acids: CASSPDSVYNEQFF. The CDR3 DNA reads as TGTGCCAGCAGCCCGGACAGCGTCTACAATGAGCAGTTCTTC. The chain couples TRBV11-2 to TRBJ2-1, with a tentative D call TRBD1 (6 bases). CDR3 length: 14 residues. Deletions cut 5 bases from V and 3 bases from J, with 11 bases between. Germline loops: CDR1 SGHAT, CDR2 FQNNGV.

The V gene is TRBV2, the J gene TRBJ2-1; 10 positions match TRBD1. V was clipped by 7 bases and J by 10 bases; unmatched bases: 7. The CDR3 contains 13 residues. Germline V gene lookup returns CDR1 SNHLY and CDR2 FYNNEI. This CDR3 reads CASMGTGVGEQFF. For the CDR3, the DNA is TGTGCCAGCATGGGGACAGGGGTCGGAGAGCAGTTCTTC.

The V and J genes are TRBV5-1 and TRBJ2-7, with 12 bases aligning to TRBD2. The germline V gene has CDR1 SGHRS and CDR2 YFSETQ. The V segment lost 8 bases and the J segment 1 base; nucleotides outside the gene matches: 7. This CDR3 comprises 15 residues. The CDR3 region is CASKRTSGASYEQYF. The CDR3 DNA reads TGCGCCAGTAAGCGGACTAGCGGGGCGTCCTACGAGCAGTACTTC.

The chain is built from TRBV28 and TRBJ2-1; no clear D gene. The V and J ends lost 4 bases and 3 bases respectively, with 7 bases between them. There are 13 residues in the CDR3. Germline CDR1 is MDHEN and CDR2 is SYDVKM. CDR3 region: CASSSSYYNEQFF. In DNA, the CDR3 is TGTGCCAGCAGTTCCAGTTACTACAATGAGCAGTTCTTC.

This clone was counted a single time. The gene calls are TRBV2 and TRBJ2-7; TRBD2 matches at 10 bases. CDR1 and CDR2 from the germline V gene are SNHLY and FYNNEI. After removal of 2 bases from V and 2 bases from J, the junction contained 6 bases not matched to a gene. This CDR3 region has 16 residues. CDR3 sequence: CASSERSGRGPYEQYF. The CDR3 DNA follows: TGTGCCAGCAGTGAACGGAGCGGGAGGGGCCCCTACGAGCAGTACTTC.

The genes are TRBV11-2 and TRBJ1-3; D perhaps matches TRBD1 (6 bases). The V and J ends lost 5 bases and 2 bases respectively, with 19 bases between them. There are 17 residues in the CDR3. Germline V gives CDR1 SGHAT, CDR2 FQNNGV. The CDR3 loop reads CASSVLLDSMAGNTIYF. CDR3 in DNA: TGTGCCAGCAGCGTGCTACTGGACAGCATGGCTGGAAACACCATATATTTT. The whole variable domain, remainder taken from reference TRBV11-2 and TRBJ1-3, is EAGVAQSPRYKIIEKRQSVAFWCNPISGHATLYWYQQILGQGPKLLIQFQNNGVVDDSQLPKDRFSAERLKGVDSTLKIQPAKLEDSAVYLCASSVLLDSMAGNTIYFGEGSWLTVV.

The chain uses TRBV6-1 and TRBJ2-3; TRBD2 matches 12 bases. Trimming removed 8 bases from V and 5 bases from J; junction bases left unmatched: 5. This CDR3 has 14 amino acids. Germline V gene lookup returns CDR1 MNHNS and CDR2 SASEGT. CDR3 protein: CASLAGGLGDTQYF. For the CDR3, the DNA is TGTGCCAGCCTAGCGGGGGGGCTTGGAGATACGCAGTATTTT.

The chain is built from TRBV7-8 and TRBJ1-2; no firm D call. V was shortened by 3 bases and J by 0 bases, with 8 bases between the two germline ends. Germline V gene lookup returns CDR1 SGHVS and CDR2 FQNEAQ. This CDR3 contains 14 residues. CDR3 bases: TGTGCCAGCAGCTTTAAGGAAGCTAACTATGGCTACACCTTC. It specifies CASSFKEANYGYTF.

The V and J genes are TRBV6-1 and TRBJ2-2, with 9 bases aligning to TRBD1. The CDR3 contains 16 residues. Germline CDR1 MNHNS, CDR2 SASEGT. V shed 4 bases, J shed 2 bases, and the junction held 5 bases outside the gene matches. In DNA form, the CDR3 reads TGTGCCAGCAGTGGACAGGGGGGGATAAACACCGGGGAGCTGTTTTTT. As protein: CASSGQGGINTGELFF.

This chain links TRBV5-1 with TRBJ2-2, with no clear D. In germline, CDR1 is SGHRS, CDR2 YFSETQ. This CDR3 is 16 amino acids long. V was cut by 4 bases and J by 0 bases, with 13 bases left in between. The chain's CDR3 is CASSHRAGPNTGELFF. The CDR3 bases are TGCGCCAGCAGCCACCGCGCAGGTCCGAACACCGGGGAGCTGTTTTTT.

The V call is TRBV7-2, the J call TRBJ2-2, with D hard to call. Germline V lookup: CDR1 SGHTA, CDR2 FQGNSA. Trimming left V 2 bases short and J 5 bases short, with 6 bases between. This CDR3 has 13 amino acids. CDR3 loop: CASSLLVTGELFF. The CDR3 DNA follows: TGTGCCAGCAGCTTATTAGTTACCGGGGAGCTGTTTTTT.

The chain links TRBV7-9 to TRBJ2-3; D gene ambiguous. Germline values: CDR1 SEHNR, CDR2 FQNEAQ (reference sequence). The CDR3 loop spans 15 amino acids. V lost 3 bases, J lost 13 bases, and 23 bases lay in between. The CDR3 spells CASSFLNLRLVAEYF. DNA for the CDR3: TGTGCCAGCAGCTTTCTCAACCTTCGGCTAGTCGCGGAGTATTTT.

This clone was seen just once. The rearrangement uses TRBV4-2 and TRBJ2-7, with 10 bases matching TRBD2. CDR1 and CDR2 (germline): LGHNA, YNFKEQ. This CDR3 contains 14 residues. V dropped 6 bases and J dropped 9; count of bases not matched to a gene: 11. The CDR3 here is CASSLEGSGGRQYF. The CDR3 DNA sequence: TGTGCCAGCAGTCTCGAGGGTAGCGGGGGGCGGCAGTACTTC.

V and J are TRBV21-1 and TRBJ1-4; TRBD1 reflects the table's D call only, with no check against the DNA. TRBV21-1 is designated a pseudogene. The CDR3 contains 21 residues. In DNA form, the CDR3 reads TGTGCCAGCAGCAATTCTTCTCTGACAGCTGACAGGGGTGCAACTAATGAAAAACTGTTTTTT. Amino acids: CASSNSSLTADRGATNEKLFF.

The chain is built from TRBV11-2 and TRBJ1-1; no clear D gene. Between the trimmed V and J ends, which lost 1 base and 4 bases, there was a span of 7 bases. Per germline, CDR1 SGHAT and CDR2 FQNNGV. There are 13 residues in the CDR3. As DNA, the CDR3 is TGTGCCAGCAGCTTAGGCTGGGCCACTGAAGCTTTCTTT. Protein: CASSLGWATEAFF. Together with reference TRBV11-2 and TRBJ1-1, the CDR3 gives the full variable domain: EAGVAQSPRYKIIEKRQSVAFWCNPISGHATLYWYQQILGQGPKLLIQFQNNGVVDDSQLPKDRFSAERLKGVDSTLKIQPAKLEDSAVYLCASSLGWATEAFFGQGTRLTVV.

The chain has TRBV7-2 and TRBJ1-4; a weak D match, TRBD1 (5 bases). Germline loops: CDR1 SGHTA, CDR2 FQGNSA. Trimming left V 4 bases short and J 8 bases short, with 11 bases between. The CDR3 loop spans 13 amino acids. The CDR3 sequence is CASSYRDREKLFF. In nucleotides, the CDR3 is TGTGCCAGCAGCTACCGGGACCGCGAAAAACTGTTTTTT.

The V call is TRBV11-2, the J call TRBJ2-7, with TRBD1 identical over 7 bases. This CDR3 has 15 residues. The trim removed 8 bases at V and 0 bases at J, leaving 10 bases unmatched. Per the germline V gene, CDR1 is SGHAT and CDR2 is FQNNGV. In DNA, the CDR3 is TGTGCCAGCGGACGGGACAGCCTAATCTCCTACGAGCAGTACTTC. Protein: CASGRDSLISYEQYF.

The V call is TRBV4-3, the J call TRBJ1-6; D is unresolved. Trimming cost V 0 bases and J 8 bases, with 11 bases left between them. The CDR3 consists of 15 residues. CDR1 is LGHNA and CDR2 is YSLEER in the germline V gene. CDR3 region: CASSQDTKFDSPLHF. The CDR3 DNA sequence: TGCGCCAGCAGCCAAGATACAAAATTCGATTCACCCCTCCACTTT.

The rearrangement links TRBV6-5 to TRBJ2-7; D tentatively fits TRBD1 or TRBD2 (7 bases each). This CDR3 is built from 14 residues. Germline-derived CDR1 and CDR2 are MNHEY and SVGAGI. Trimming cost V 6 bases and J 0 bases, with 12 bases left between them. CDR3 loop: CASRRGTASYEQYF. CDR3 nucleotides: TGTGCCAGCAGGCGGGGGACAGCCTCCTACGAGCAGTACTTC.

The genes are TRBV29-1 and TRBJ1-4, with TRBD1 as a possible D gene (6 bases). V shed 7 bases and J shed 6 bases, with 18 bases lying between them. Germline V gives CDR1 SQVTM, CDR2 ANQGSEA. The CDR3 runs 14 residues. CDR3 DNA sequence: TGCAGCGGTAAGGTCAGGGGATACGATGAAAAACTGTTTTTT. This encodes CSGKVRGYDEKLFF. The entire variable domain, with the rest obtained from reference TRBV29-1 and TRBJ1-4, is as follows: SAVISQKPSRDICQRGTSLTIQCQVDSQVTMMFWYRQQPGQSLTLIATANQGSEATYESGFVIDKFPISRPNLTFSTLTVSNMSPEDSSIYLCSGKVRGYDEKLFFGSGTQLSVL.

The CDR3: CAISDRDSFVGDTEAFF. The CDR3 coding sequence is TGTGCCATCAGTGATCGGGACAGTTTCGTCGGGGACACTGAAGCTTTCTTT. This rearrangement joins TRBV10-3 to TRBJ1-1, with 7 bases lining up with TRBD1. With 3 bases clipped from V and 3 bases from J, the junction kept 13 bases outside the gene matches. CDR3 length equals 17 residues. Germline CDR1 is ENHRY and CDR2 is SYGVKD.

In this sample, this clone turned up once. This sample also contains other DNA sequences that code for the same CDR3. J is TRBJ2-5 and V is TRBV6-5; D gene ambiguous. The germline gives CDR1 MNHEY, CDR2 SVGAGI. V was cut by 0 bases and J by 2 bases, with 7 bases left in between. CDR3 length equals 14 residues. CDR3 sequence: CASSYSGGQETQYF. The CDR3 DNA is TGTGCCAGCAGTTACTCCGGCGGTCAAGAGACCCAGTACTTC.

CDR3 DNA sequence: TGTGCCAGCAGCTTAGCACCCCTCGAGCGGGTTGCAGATACGCAGTATTTT. This codes for CASSLAPLERVADTQYF. This chain connects TRBV7-2 to TRBJ2-3, with D perhaps TRBD2 (6 bases). V was clipped by 0 bases and J by 4 bases, with 17 bases between them. Germline values: CDR1 SGHTA, CDR2 FQGNSA. CDR3 length: 17 amino acids. Based on the CDR3 plus reference TRBV7-2 and TRBJ2-3, the full variable domain is GAGVSQSPSNKVTEKGKDVELRCDPISGHTALYWYRQSLGQGLEFLIYFQGNSAPDKSGLPSDRFSAERTGGSVSTLTIQRTQQEDSAVYLCASSLAPLERVADTQYFGPGTRLTVL.